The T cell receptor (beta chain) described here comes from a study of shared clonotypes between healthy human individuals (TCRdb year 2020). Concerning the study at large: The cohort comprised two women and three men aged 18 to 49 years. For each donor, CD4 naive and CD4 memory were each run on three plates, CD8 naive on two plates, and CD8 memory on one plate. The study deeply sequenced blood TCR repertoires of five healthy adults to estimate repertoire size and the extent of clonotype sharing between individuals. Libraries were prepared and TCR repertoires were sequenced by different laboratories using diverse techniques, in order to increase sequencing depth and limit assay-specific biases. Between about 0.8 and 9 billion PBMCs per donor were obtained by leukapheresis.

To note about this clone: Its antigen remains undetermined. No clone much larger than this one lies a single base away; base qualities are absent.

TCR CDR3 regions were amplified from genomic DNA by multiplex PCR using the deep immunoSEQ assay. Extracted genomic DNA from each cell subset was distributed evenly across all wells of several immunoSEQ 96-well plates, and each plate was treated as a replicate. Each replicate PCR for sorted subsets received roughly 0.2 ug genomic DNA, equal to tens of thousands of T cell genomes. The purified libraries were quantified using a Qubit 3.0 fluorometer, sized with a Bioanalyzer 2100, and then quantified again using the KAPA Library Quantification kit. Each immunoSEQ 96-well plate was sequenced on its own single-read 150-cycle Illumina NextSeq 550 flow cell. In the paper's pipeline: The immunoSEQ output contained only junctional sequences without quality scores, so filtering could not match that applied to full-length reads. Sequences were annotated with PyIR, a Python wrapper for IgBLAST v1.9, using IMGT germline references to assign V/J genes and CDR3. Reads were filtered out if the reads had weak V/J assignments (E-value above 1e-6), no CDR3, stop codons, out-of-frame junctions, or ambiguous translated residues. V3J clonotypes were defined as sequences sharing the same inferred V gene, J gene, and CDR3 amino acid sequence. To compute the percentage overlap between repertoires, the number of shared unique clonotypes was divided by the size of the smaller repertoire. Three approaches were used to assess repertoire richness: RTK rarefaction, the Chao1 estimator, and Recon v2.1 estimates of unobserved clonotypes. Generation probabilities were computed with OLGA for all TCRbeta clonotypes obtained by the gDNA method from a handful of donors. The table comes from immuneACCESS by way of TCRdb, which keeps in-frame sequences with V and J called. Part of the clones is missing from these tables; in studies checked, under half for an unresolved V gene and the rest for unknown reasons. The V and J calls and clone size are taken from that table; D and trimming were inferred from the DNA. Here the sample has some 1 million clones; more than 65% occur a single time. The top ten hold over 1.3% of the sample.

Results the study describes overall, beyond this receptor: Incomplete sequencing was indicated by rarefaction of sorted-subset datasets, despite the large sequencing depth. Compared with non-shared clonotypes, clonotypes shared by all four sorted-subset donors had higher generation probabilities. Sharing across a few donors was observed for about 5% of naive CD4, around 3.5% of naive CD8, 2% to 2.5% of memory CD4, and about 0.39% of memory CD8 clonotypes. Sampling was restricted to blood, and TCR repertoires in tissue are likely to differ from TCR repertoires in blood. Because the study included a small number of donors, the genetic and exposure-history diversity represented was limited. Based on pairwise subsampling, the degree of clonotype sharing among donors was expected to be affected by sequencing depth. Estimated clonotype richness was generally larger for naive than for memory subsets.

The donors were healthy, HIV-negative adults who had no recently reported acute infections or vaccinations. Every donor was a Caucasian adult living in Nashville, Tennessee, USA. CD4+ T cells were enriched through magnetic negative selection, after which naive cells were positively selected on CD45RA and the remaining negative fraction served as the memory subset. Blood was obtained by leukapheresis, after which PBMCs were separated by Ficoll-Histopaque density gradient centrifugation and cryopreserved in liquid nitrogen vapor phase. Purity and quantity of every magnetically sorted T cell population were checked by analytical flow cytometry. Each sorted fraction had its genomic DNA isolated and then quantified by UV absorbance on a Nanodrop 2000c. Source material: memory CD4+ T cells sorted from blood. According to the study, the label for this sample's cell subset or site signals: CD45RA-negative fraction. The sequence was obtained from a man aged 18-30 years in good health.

The DNA is TGTGCCTGGAGGCCCCCAGGGGCTGGAAACACCATATATTTT. Translation gives CAWRPPGAGNTIYF. The rearrangement combines TRBV30 with TRBJ1-3, and TRBD1 may be the D gene, going by 6 matching bases. The germline V gene (reference sequence) gives CDR1 as GTSNPN and CDR2 as SVGIG. The junction shows trimming of 3 bases on V and 2 bases on J, plus 11 bases between the germline ends. The CDR3 contains 14 residues, cysteine and phenylalanine counted. The CDR3 DNA has 42 bases and is translated from base 1.